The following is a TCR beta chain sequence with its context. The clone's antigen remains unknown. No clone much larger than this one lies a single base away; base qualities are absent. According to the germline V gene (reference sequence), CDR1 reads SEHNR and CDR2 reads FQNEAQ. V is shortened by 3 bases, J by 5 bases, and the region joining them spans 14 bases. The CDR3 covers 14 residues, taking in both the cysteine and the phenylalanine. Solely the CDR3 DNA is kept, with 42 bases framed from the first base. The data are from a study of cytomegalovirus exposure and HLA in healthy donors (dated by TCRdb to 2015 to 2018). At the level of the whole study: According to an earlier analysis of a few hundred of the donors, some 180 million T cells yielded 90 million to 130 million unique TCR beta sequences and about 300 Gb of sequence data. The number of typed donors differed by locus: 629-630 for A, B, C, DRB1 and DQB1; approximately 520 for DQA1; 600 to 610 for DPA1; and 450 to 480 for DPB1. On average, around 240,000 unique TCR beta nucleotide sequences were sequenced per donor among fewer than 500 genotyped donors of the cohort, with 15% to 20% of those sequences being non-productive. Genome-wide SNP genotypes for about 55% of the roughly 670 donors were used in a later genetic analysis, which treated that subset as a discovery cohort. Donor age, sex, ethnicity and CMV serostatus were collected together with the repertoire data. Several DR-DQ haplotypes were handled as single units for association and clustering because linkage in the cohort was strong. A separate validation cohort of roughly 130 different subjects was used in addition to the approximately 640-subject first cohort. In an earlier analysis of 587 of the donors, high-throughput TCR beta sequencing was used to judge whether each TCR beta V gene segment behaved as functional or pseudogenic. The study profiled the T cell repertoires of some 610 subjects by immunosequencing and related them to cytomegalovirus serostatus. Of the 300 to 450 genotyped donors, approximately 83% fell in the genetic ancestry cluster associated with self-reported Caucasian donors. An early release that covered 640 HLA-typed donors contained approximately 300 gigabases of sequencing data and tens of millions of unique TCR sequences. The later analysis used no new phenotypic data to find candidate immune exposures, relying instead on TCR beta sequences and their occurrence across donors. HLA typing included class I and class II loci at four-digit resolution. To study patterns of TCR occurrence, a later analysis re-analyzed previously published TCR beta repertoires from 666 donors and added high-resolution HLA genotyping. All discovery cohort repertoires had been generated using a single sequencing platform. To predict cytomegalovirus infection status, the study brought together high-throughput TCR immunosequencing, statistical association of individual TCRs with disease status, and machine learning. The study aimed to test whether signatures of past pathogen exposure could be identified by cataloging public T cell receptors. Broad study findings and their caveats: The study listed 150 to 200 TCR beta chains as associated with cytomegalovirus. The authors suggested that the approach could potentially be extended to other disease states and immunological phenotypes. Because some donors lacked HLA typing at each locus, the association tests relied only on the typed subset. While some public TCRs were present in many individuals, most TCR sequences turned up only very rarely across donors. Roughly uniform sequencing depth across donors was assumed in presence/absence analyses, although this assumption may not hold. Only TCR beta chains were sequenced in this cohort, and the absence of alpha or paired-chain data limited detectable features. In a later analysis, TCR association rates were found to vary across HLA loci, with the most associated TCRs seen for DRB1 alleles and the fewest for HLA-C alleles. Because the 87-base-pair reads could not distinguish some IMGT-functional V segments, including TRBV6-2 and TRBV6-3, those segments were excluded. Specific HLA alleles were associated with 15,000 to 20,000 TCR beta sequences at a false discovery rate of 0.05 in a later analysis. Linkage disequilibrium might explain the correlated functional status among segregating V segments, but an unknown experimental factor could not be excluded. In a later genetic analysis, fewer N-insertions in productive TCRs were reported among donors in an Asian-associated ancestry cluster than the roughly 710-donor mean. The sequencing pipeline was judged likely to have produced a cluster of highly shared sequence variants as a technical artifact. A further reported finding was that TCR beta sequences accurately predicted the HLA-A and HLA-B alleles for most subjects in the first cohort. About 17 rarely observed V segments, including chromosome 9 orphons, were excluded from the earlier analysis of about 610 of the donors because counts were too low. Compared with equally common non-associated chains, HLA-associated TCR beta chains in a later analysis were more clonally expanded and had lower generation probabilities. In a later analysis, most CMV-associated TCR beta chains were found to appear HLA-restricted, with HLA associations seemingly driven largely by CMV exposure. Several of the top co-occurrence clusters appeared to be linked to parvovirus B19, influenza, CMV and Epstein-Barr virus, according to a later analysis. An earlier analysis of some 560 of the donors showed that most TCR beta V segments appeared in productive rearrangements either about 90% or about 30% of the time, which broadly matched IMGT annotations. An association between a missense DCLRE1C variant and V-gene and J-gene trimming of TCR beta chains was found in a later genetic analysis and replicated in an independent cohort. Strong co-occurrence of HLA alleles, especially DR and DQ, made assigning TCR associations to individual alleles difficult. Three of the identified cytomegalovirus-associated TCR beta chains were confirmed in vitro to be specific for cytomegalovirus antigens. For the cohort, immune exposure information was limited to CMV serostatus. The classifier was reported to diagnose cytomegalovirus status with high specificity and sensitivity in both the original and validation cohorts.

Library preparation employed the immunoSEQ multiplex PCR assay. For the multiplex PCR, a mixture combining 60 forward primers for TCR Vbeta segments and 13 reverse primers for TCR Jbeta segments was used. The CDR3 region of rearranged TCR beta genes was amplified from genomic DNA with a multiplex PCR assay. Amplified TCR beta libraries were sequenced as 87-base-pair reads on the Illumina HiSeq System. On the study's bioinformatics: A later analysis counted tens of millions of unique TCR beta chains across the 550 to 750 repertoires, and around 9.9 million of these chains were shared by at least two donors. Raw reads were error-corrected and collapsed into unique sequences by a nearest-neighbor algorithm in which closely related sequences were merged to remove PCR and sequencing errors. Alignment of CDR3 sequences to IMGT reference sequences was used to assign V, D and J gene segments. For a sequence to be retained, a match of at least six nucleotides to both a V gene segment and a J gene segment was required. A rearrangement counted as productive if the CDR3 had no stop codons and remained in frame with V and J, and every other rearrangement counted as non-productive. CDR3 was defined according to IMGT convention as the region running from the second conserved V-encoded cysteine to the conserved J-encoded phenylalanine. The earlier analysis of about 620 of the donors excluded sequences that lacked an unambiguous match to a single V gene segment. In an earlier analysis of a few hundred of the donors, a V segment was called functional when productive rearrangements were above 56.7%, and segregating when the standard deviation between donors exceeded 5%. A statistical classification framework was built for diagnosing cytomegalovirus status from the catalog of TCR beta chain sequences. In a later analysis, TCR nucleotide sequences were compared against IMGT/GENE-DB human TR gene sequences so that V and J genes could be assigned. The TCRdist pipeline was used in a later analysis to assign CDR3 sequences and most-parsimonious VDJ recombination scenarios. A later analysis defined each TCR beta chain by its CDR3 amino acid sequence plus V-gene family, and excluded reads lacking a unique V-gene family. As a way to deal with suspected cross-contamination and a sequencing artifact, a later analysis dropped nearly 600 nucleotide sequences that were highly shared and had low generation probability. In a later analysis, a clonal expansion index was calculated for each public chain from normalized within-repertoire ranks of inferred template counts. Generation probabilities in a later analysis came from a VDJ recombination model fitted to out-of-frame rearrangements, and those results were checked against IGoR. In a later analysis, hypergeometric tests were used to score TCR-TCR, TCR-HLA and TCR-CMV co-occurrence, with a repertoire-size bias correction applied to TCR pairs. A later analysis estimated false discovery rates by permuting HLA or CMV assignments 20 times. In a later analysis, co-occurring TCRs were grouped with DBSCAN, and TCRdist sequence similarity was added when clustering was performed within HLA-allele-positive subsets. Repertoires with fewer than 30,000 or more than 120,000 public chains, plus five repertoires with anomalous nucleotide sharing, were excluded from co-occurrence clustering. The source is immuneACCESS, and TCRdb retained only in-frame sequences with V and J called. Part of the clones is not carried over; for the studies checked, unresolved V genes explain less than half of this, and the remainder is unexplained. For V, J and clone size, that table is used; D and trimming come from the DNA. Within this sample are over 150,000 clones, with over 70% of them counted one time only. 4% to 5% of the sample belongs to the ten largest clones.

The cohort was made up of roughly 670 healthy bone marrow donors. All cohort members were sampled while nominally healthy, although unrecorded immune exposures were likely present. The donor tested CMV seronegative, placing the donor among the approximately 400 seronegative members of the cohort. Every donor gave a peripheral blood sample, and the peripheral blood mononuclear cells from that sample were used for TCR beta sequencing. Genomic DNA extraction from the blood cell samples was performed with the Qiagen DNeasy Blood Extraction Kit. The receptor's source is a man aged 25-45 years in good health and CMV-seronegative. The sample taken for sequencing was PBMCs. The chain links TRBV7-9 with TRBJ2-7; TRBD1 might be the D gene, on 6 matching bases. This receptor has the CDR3 CASSFYRAVDEQYF. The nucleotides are TGTGCCAGCAGCTTCTACAGGGCGGTTGACGAGCAGTACTTC. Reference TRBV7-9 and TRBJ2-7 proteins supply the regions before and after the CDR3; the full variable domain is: DTGVSQNPRHKITKRGQNVTFRCDPISEHNRLYWYRQTLGQGPEFLTYFQNEAQLEKSRLLSDRFSAERPKGSFSTLEIQRTEQGDSAMYLCASSFYRAVDEQYFGPGTRLTVT.